This T cell receptor beta chain stems from a study of T cell responses to AZD1222 COVID-19 vaccine. Study in general: Second-dose schedules of about 4 or about 12 weeks were combined. Findings of the study overall: The span of vaccine-associated CD4 TCRs extended across spike, with dominance at 160-218 and 743-854.

Libraries were prepared by immunoSEQ multiplex PCR; TCRdb keeps only in-frame clonotypes and omits some of them. The sample records 80,000 or so clones, approximately 90% being singletons. V gave up 4 bases and J gave up 4 bases, with 11 bases separating them. CDR1 is SQVTM and CDR2 is ANQGSEA in the germline V gene. The CDR3 length is 13 residues. A remark on this clone: Antigen unknown.

The sequence came from an adult in good health. The chain is built from TRBV29-1 and TRBJ1-5; TRBD1 might be the D (6 bases). The source material was peripheral blood, sampled on day 0 of AZD1222 vaccination. CDR3 amino acids: CSVADGTNQPQHF. CDR3 DNA: TGCAGCGTTGCCGACGGGACAAATCAGCCCCAGCATTTT.